The 31 T cell receptor beta chains below come from one sample, sequenced in a study of tumor and adjacent non-tumor tissue in lung cancer. This sample's RNA came from whole unsorted tissue. TCRbeta libraries were built with three rounds of nested PCR, modified from ARM-PCR. MiXCR, applied by TCRdb to the multiplex PCR reads, yields one record per CDR3 protein. The repertoire holds around 99,000 distinct CDR3 sequences, with more than 70% as singletons. The sample comprised lung tumor tissue. The receptors originated from a woman aged 60-70 years with non-small cell lung cancer.

Comment on this clonotype: Lacking the conserved final phenylalanine or tryptophan, this CDR3 likely reflects a read error. V is TRBV11-1 and J is TRBJ2-2; TRBD1 aligns across 9 bases. Germline values: CDR1 SGHAT, CDR2 FQDESV (reference sequence). This CDR3 is built from 16 residues. The DNA for the CDR3 is TGTGCCAACAGCGCCTGGACAGGGGTGAACACCGGGGAACTGTTTTTA. This sequence encodes CANSAWTGVNTGELFL.

A word on this clonotype: Germline is not matched at one junction end, which may reflect a read error. This sequence joins TRBV5-5 and TRBJ2-1; 7 bases match TRBD1. The CDR3 contains 17 residues. Germline V CDR1 and CDR2: SGHKS, YYEKEE (reference sequence). The CDR3 DNA is TGTGCCAGCAGCCTCTCCGCCGAGGGGGCTCTCTACAAAGAGCAGTTCTTC. Translating it yields CASSLSAEGALYKEQFF.

As to this clonotype: One end of the junction does not line up with germline, which may come from a read error. The rearrangement joins TRBV29-1 to TRBJ2-7; weak D call: TRBD1 (5 bases). Germline CDR1 and CDR2: SQVTM and ANQGSEA. This CDR3 has 16 residues. The CDR3 loop reads CRVEGGQGYSSYKQYF. The CDR3 DNA follows: TGCAGGGTTGAAGGCGGACAAGGATACAGCTCCTACAAGCAGTACTTC.

A word on this clonotype: A much larger clone lies a single base off, so this may be a read error. V usage is TRBV4-3 and J usage is TRBJ1-1; the match to TRBD1 covers 7 bases. Germline-derived CDR1 and CDR2 are LGHNA and YSLEER. This CDR3 has 14 residues. The CDR3 DNA reads as TGCGCCGGCAGCCAGGAGAAGAACGCAGGGGGAGCTTTCTTT. It encodes CAGSQEKNAGGAFF.

This clonotype is a singleton in its sample. The junction shows a germline mismatch at one end, possibly a read error. The chain employs TRBV11-2 and TRBJ2-2; a possible D gene is TRBD2 (6 bases). Germline V gives CDR1 SGHAT, CDR2 FQNNGV. The CDR3 length is 13 residues. The CDR3 sequence is CGSSPRRAGELFF. The CDR3 nucleotides read TGTGGCAGCAGCCCCCGGAGGGCCGGGGAACTGTTTTTT.

The table lists this clonotype with a count of one. The V gene is TRBV7-2, the J gene TRBJ2-7; D possibly corresponds to TRBD1 (5 bases). The CDR3 is made up of 13 amino acids. V lost 4 bases to trimming and J lost 3 bases, with 10 bases between them. The germline V gene has CDR1 SGHTA and CDR2 FQGNSA. As DNA, the CDR3 is TGTGCCAGCAGCTCCAGACAGTTCTACGAGCAGTACTTC. Amino acid sequence: CASSSRQFYEQYF.

On this clonotype: A read error may explain this, as a much larger clone is one base away. The chain links TRBV7-6 to TRBJ1-5; D might be TRBD1 (6 bases). The CDR3 is 14 residues long. Germline V gives CDR1 SGHVS, CDR2 FNYEAQ. V was shortened by 2 bases and J by 9 bases, with 14 bases between the two germline ends. CDR3 in amino acids: CASSLNTGTLPQHF. Here the CDR3 DNA reads TGTGCCAGCAGCTTAAATACAGGGACTCTGCCCCAGCATTTT.

This clonotype was seen just once. Just one base apart from a much larger clone, this may be a read error. The J gene is TRBJ2-7, the V gene TRBV10-3; D possibly matches TRBD1 or TRBD2 (5 bases each). The ends were cut back, 8 bases at V and 3 bases at J, with 14 bases in the middle. The CDR3 contains 13 residues. The germline V gene encodes CDR1 ENHRY and CDR2 SYGVKD. For the CDR3, the DNA is TGTGCCATCGTCCTGGCAGGGAGCTACGAGCAGTACTTC. It specifies CAIVLAGSYEQYF.

Regarding this clonotype: One end of the junction does not line up with germline, which may come from a read error. This chain connects TRBV11-1 to TRBJ1-2, with a possible D match to TRBD1 (6 bases). Germline CDR1 and CDR2: SGHAT and FQDESV (reference sequence). The CDR3 sequence is 14 residues long. The CDR3, as DNA: TGTGACAGCAGCGCACAGGGCCCGCACTATGGCTACACCTTC. This encodes CDSSAQGPHYGYTF.

About this clonotype itself: The junction departs from the called germline gene at one end, perhaps through a read error. This chain uses TRBV11-3 with TRBJ1-1; 7 positions agree with TRBD1. The germline gives CDR1 SGHNT, CDR2 YENEEA. The CDR3 extends over 15 amino acids. In DNA form, the CDR3 reads TGTGCCAGCAACACCCAACAGGGGATAAACACTAAAGCTTTCTTT. This codes for CASNTQQGINTKAFF.

V gene TRBV20-1 combines with J gene TRBJ1-1; TRBD1 aligns across 11 bases. V shed 2 bases and J 5 bases; nucleotides not matched to a gene: 7. The germline V gene has CDR1 DFQATT and CDR2 SNEGSKA (reference sequence). The CDR3 sequence is 15 residues long. CDR3 sequence: CSARCRTGGHTEAFF. CDR3 nucleotide sequence: TGCAGTGCTAGATGCAGGACAGGGGGCCATACTGAAGCTTTCTTT.

Note on this clonotype: An end of the junction differs from the germline gene, which may be a read error. The V gene is TRBV20-1, the J gene TRBJ2-2; D might be TRBD1 (6 bases). This CDR3 comprises 12 residues. CDR1 and CDR2 from the germline V gene are DFQATT and SNEGSKA (reference sequence). The CDR3 reads CNASGGTVKLFF. DNA for the CDR3: TGCAATGCTAGTGGGGGCACCGTGAAGCTGTTTTTT.

This clonotype was picked up a small number of times. A read error is possible here, since a much larger clone lies one base away. This chain joins TRBV20-1 and TRBJ2-1; TRBD2 is a possible D gene (5 bases). The CDR3 sequence is 10 residues long. Germline V gene lookup returns CDR1 DFQATT and CDR2 SNEGSKA (reference sequence). For the CDR3, the DNA is TGCAGTACTAGTAATGAGATTGAGTTCTTC. Protein product: CSTSNEIEFF.

For this clonotype: A much larger clonotype is one base distant, so this may be a read error. The CDR3 here is CASSRTAGWGISYEQYF. In DNA form, the CDR3 reads TGCGCCAGCAGCCGCACGGCAGGATGGGGGATCTCCTACGAGCAGTACTTC. This chain uses TRBV4-3 with TRBJ2-7; D is tentatively TRBD1 or TRBD2 (5 bases each). The CDR3 is 17 amino acids. Germline V gene sequence: CDR1 LGHNA, CDR2 YSLEER. With 4 bases removed from V and 0 bases from J, the gap between germline ends came to 19 bases.

As regards this clonotype: Compared with germline, one end of the junction differs, possibly owing to a read error. The rearrangement joins TRBV11-2 to TRBJ2-3; the match to TRBD2 covers 8 bases. CDR1 is SGHAT, CDR2 FQNNGV, per germline. This CDR3 region has 15 residues. CDR3 loop: CVSSLDLGGGNTQCF. In nucleotides, the CDR3 is TGTGTCAGCAGCTTAGATCTCGGCGGGGGGAATACGCAGTGTTTT.

For this clonotype: A read error may account for a junction end that differs from germline. The CDR3 reads CASIQVHGVGTRELFF. CDR3 DNA: TGTGCCAGCATCCAAGTTCACGGAGTAGGCACCAGGGAGCTGTTTTTT. The chain uses TRBV4-2 and TRBJ2-2, with no clear D. The CDR3 totals 16 residues. The germline gives CDR1 LGHNA, CDR2 YNFKEQ.

Notes on this clonotype: This may stem from a read error, because a much larger clone lies one nucleotide away. The chain carries TRBV5-1 and TRBJ2-3; D gene ambiguous. V was trimmed by 6 bases and J by 2 bases, leaving 13 bases between them. The CDR3 spans 14 residues. Looked up from germline, CDR1 is SGHRS and CDR2 is YFSETQ. As DNA, the CDR3 is TGCGCCAGCAACTTCAACAGCCACACAGATACGCAGTATTTT. Its protein is CASNFNSHTDTQYF.

Of note for this clonotype: An end of the junction differs from the germline gene, which may be a read error. The chain combines TRBV20-1 with TRBJ2-3; the D gene is possibly TRBD2 (7 bases). Germline lookup yields CDR1 DFQATT and CDR2 SNEGSKA (reference sequence). CDR3 length: 17 residues. The CDR3 DNA reads as TGCAGTGTTAGAGATCAGCTAGGGGGGGCTTCCACAGATACGCGGTATTTT. This encodes CSVRDQLGGASTDTRYF.

V usage is TRBV11-3 and J usage is TRBJ2-2, with D unresolved. The CDR3 loop spans 15 amino acids. Germline assignment: CDR1 SGHNT and CDR2 YENEEA. Trimming left V 9 bases short and J 4 bases short, with 18 bases between. The CDR3 reads CASSPGTVVTGELFF. CDR3 bases: TGTGCCAGTAGCCCCGGAACAGTGGTCACCGGGGAGCTGTTTTTT.

Regarding this clonotype: One end of the junction varies from germline; a read error may be responsible. The chain has TRBV11-1 and TRBJ2-1, with 7 nucleotides matching TRBD1. Germline CDR1 SGHAT, CDR2 FQDESV (reference sequence). The CDR3 runs to 15 residues. CDR3 loop: CASSLLGTDFNELFF. The CDR3 nucleotides are TGTGCCAGCAGCTTATTGGGGACAGATTTCAATGAGCTGTTCTTT.

To note about this clonotype: Without the conserved terminal phenylalanine or tryptophan, this CDR3 likely stems from a read error. The chain couples TRBV11-2 to TRBJ1-5, with D possibly TRBD1 on 6 matching bases. CDR1 and CDR2 (germline): SGHAT, FQNNGV. The CDR3 covers 20 residues. V gave up 3 bases and J gave up 5 bases, with 29 bases separating them. The CDR3 DNA reads TGTGCCAGCAGCTTCCATCCTCCCGGACAGTTCCCATTTCTAGATCAGCCCCAGCATTAT. Encoded protein: CASSFHPPGQFPFLDQPQHY.

As to this clonotype: Germline and junction disagree at one end, which may indicate a read error. The rearrangement joins TRBV20-1 to TRBJ2-3, with D unresolved. Germline V lookup: CDR1 DFQATT, CDR2 SNEGSKA (reference sequence). CDR3 length: 11 amino acids. Here the CDR3 reads CNANPTDTQYF. The CDR3, as DNA: TGCAATGCTAATCCTACAGATACGCAGTATTTT.

The table lists this clonotype with many counts. J is TRBJ1-1 and V is TRBV12-3 or TRBV12-4, with D perhaps matching TRBD1 (6 bases). The CDR3 is 14 residues long. Deletions cut 7 bases from V and 1 base from J, with 13 bases between. The CDR3: CASIGAGANTEAFF. The CDR3, as DNA: TGTGCCAGCATCGGGGCGGGGGCGAACACTGAAGCTTTCTTT.

This clonotype was found many times. This sequence joins TRBV5-1 and TRBJ2-3, with 14 nucleotides matching TRBD2. The V gene end was trimmed by 4 bases and the J gene end by 4 bases; junction bases not matched to a gene: 8. CDR3 length equals 17 residues. Germline CDR1 SGHRS, CDR2 YFSETQ. The CDR3 loop is CASSAGLAGGVADTQYF. CDR3 nucleotide sequence: TGCGCCAGCAGCGCCGGACTAGCGGGAGGTGTCGCAGATACGCAGTATTTT.

Remarks on this clonotype: At one of its ends the junction is not consistent with the germline gene, which may arise from a read error. The DNA for the CDR3 is TGTGTCAGCAGTGTGGGGTCAGTAAGAGGGGCGAATCCCTACGAGCAGTACTTC. Translated, it gives CVSSVGSVRGANPYEQYF. The rearrangement uses TRBV28 and TRBJ2-7, with D possibly being TRBD1 or TRBD2 (5 bases each). Germline V lookup: CDR1 MDHEN, CDR2 SYDVKM. The CDR3 has 18 amino acids.

The rearrangement joins TRBV5-4 to TRBJ1-1, with TRBD1 matching over 8 bases. CDR3 length: 15 amino acids. Per the germline V gene, CDR1 is SGHNT and CDR2 is YYREEE (reference sequence). J lost 3 bases, V lost 0 bases, and 4 bases had no gene match. CDR3 DNA: TGTGCCAGCAGCTTGGGCGCAGGGGGCTACACTGAAGCTTTCTTT. It translates to CASSLGAGGYTEAFF.

This clonotype came up a few times. The chain carries TRBV28 and TRBJ2-2; the D is unclear. Germline V gives CDR1 MDHEN, CDR2 SYDVKM. CDR3 size: 18 residues. V was shortened by 6 bases and J by 4 bases, with 24 bases between the two germline ends. The CDR3 DNA follows: TGTGCCAGCAGCCCCATTGGGTACTTTCCACACGTCACCGGGGAGCTGTTTTTT. It codes for CASSPIGYFPHVTGELFF.

Comment on this clonotype: A read error may account for a junction end that differs from germline. The CDR3 DNA sequence: TGTGTCAGCAGCTTTCTAGCGTTGGGAGGCAATGAGCAGTTCTTC. Residues: CVSSFLALGGNEQFF. The chain joins TRBV11-2 to TRBJ2-1; maybe TRBD2 (6 bases). The CDR3 covers 15 residues. Germline assignment: CDR1 SGHAT and CDR2 FQNNGV.

This clonotype has only one observation. Germline is not matched at one junction end, which may reflect a read error. The CDR3 here is CSARDYTSGSYNEQFF. The CDR3 coding sequence is TGCAGCGCTAGAGACTATACTAGCGGGAGTTATAATGAGCAGTTCTTC. The rearrangement joins TRBV20-1 to TRBJ2-1; 11 bases map to TRBD2. The CDR3 extends over 16 amino acids. Germline V gene sequence: CDR1 DFQATT, CDR2 SNEGSKA (reference sequence).

The CDR3 region has the DNA TGTGCCAGCAGCACCTCTAACAAAGGGACCCAGTACTTC. Translation: CASSTSNKGTQYF. The genes are TRBV11-2 and TRBJ2-5; no reliable D call. V was shortened by 5 bases and J by 7 bases, with 14 bases between the two germline ends. CDR3 length: 13 residues. CDR1 and CDR2 from the germline V gene are SGHAT and FQNNGV. The full variable domain, its missing parts supplied by reference TRBV11-2 and TRBJ2-5, is EAGVAQSPRYKIIEKRQSVAFWCNPISGHATLYWYQQILGQGPKLLIQFQNNGVVDDSQLPKDRFSAERLKGVDSTLKIQPAKLEDSAVYLCASSTSNKGTQYFGPGTRLLVL.

This chain connects TRBV13 to TRBJ2-7, with TRBD2 identical over 9 bases. The CDR3 sequence is 15 residues long. V lost 7 bases and J lost 5; bases outside the gene matches: 12. Germline assignment: CDR1 PRHDT and CDR2 FYEKMQ (reference sequence). The CDR3 protein is CASILLRSGRNEQYF. The CDR3 DNA follows: TGTGCCAGCATCCTCCTCCGGAGCGGGAGGAACGAGCAGTACTTC.